A selection of T cell receptor beta chains follows, all from one sample in a study of CD8+ T cells in alopecia areata. Assay: immunoSEQ multiplex PCR; the TCRdb copy retains only in-frame clones and omits some. The sample includes 75,000 to 100,000 clones, 41% of them seen just once. Sequencing used CD4+ T cells sorted from blood. Receptors originate from a human donor with alopecia areata. The CDR3 runs from the conserved cysteine through the conserved F or W. The D gene is left open where the match is weak. The listing skips clone size in some rows; elsewhere it reads once, few, many or a size class.

J gene: TRBJ2-2
V gene: TRBV28
D gene: TRBD2
clone size: few
CDR3 protein: CASSSSRGLAGPANTGELFF
CDR3 DNA: TGTGCCAGCAGTTCCTCAAGGGGACTAGCGGGACCGGCGAACACCGGGGAGCTGTTTTTT

J gene: TRBJ1-2
V gene: TRBV28
D gene: .
clone size: .
CDR3 protein: CATTANYGYTF
CDR3 DNA: TGTGCCACGACGGCTAACTATGGCTACACCTTC

J gene: TRBJ1-1
V gene: TRBV18
D gene: TRBD1
clone size: .
CDR3 protein: CASSPPQQGAGTEAFF
CDR3 DNA: TGTGCCAGCTCACCTCCTCAACAGGGGGCTGGCACTGAAGCTTTCTTT

J gene: TRBJ2-7
V gene: TRBV2
D gene: .
clone size: few
CDR3 protein: CASRGQGSYEQYF
CDR3 DNA: TGTGCCAGCAGGGGCCAGGGGTCCTACGAGCAGTACTTC

J gene: TRBJ2-3
V gene: TRBV7-3
D gene: .
clone size: many
CDR3 protein: CASSLNPRETQYF
CDR3 DNA: TGTGCCAGCAGCTTAAACCCACGGGAGACGCAGTATTTT

J gene: TRBJ2-2
V gene: TRBV7-9
D gene: .
clone size: few
CDR3 protein: CASSSRTRNTGELFF
CDR3 DNA: TGTGCCAGCAGCTCCAGGACAAGAAACACCGGGGAGCTGTTTTTT

J gene: TRBJ2-7
V gene: TRBV7-2
D gene: .
clone size: .
CDR3 protein: CASSLVSDTYEQYF
CDR3 DNA: TGTGCCAGCAGCTTAGTCTCAGATACCTACGAGCAGTACTTC

J gene: TRBJ2-7
V gene: TRBV18
D gene: TRBD2
clone size: .
CDR3 protein: CASSITAPGGPEQYF
CDR3 DNA: TGTGCCAGCTCAATTACAGCTCCGGGGGGTCCCGAGCAGTACTTC

J gene: TRBJ2-1
V gene: TRBV23-1
D gene: .
clone size: many
CDR3 protein: CASSLPGPLDNEQFF
CDR3 DNA: TGCGCCAGCAGCCTCCCGGGACCCCTGGACAATGAGCAGTTCTTC

J gene: TRBJ1-1
V gene: TRBV30
D gene: .
clone size: .
CDR3 protein: CAWSVNSLAGEAFF
CDR3 DNA: TGTGCCTGGAGTGTAAACTCTTTAGCAGGAGAAGCTTTCTTT

J gene: TRBJ2-5
V gene: TRBV5-1
D gene: .
clone size: .
CDR3 protein: CASIKFQETQYF
CDR3 DNA: TGCGCCAGCATTAAATTCCAAGAGACCCAGTACTTC

J gene: TRBJ2-5
V gene: TRBV29-1
D gene: .
clone size: .
CDR3 protein: CSVDGDIRETQYF
CDR3 DNA: TGCAGCGTTGATGGGGACATCCGAGAGACCCAGTACTTC

J gene: TRBJ2-7
V gene: TRBV20-1
D gene: .
clone size: .
CDR3 protein: CSARPWGEQYF
CDR3 DNA: TGCAGTGCTAGGCCATGGGGCGAGCAGTACTTC

J gene: TRBJ2-5
V gene: TRBV29-1
D gene: TRBD2
clone size: .
CDR3 protein: CSVGLAEETQYF
CDR3 DNA: TGCAGCGTCGGACTAGCCGAAGAGACCCAGTACTTC

J gene: TRBJ1-2
V gene: TRBV5-6
D gene: .
clone size: .
CDR3 protein: CASSFSGAERGYTF
CDR3 DNA: TGTGCCAGCAGCTTCTCGGGAGCCGAGAGAGGCTACACCTTC

J gene: TRBJ1-6
V gene: TRBV7-9
D gene: .
clone size: few
CDR3 protein: CASSLGDGSPLHF
CDR3 DNA: TGTGCCAGCAGCTTAGGGGACGGTTCACCCCTCCACTTT

J gene: TRBJ1-1
V gene: TRBV7-9
D gene: .
clone size: .
CDR3 protein: CASMVRDLNTEAFF
CDR3 DNA: TGTGCCAGCATGGTCAGGGATCTGAACACTGAAGCTTTCTTT

J gene: TRBJ1-2
V gene: TRBV28
D gene: .
clone size: .
CDR3 protein: CASSLTGYGYTF
CDR3 DNA: TGTGCCAGCAGCTTAACAGGTTATGGCTACACCTTC

J gene: TRBJ2-3
V gene: TRBV7-9
D gene: .
clone size: few
CDR3 protein: CASSLARSTDTQYF
CDR3 DNA: TGTGCCAGCAGCTTAGCGCGTAGCACAGATACGCAGTATTTT

J gene: TRBJ2-5
V gene: TRBV18
D gene: .
clone size: .
CDR3 protein: CASSPLGQQETQYF
CDR3 DNA: TGTGCCAGCTCACCACTAGGACAGCAAGAGACCCAGTACTTC

J gene: TRBJ2-5
V gene: TRBV11-2
D gene: TRBD2
clone size: few
CDR3 protein: CASSLVGRLAGVGETQYF
CDR3 DNA: TGTGCCAGCAGCTTAGTTGGGAGACTAGCGGGAGTTGGAGAGACCCAGTACTTC

J gene: TRBJ2-3
V gene: TRBV5-1
D gene: TRBD1
clone size: few
CDR3 protein: CASRRNGQGGTDTQYF
CDR3 DNA: TGCGCCAGCAGGCGGAACGGACAGGGCGGCACAGATACGCAGTATTTT

J gene: TRBJ2-4
V gene: TRBV29-1
D gene: TRBD1
clone size: .
CDR3 protein: CSVGQGPINIQYF
CDR3 DNA: TGCAGCGTTGGACAGGGTCCAATAAACATTCAGTACTTC

J gene: TRBJ2-3
V gene: TRBV4-2
D gene: .
clone size: .
CDR3 protein: CASSQVSRGSDTQYF
CDR3 DNA: TGTGCCAGCAGCCAAGTGAGCAGGGGTAGCGATACGCAGTATTTT